This T cell receptor (beta chain) was identified in a study of blood T cell repertoires in COVID-19 (dated by TCRdb to 2018 to 2020). At the level of the whole study: Samples covering the acute and convalescent phases of COVID-19 were provided by collaborators in the United States, Italy and Spain. A de-identified subject ID, COVID-19 status, age in years and sex were almost always included in the sample metadata. The prospective study material was composed of cDNA or gDNA derived from T cells, B-cell-depleted T cells, or PBMCs. Samples came from the ongoing ImmuneRACE study (first 160 participants) plus 1,254 subjects from 6 global collaborators. Deeply sampled blood TCRbeta repertoires from subjects exposed to, actively infected with, or recovered from COVID-19 were included in the dataset. Where available, HLA class I and class II types were taken from metadata supplied by the sample provider and were not determined by assay-based typing. The repertoires were made available in a free public database intended to serve as a resource for research on the immune response to SARS-CoV-2. What the research found in general, with its limitations: The amount of clinical and demographic metadata varied by source and participant and was provided uncurated.

TCRbeta CDR3 regions were amplified from genomic DNA by means of the immunoSEQ Assay, a bias-controlled multiplex PCR. Turning to the authors' computational methods: Nucleated cell counts per sample were estimated from amplification of reference gene primers within the assay. To quantify the absolute abundance of each unique TCRbeta CDR3 rearrangement, sequence reads were collapsed and filtered. Productive Simpson clonality was computed per sample as the square root of Simpson's diversity index over productive rearrangements. Not all clones reach the TCRdb copy of this immuneACCESS table, which keeps in-frame sequences only. Checked studies attribute under half of the gap to unresolved V genes and leave the rest unexplained. The DNA was the basis for D and trimming; V, J and clone size are from that table. The sample records nearly 11,000 clones, around 90% of which are singletons. The ten most abundant clones make up under 5.5% of the sample.

Collaborating institutions collected whole blood in K2EDTA tubes following their own protocols. Collaborator samples were shipped for TCRbeta analysis as frozen whole blood, isolated PBMCs, or DNA extracted from either sample type. V lost 0 bases and J lost 5 bases, and the count of bases not matched to a germline gene is 7. CDR1 and CDR2 (MNHEY, SVGEGT) derive from the germline V gene. The CDR3 runs 16 amino acids, cysteine and phenylalanine included. The sequence is cut down to CDR3 DNA, 48 bases in frame from base 1. This clone was observed a few times. Its binding antigen is unknown. Base qualities were left out, and no much larger clone turns up one base away.

Source material: peripheral blood. The chain is encoded by TRBV6-2 or TRBV6-3 joined to TRBJ2-1; TRBD2 lines up with 7 middle nucleotides. This clonotype was sampled from a human donor in a cohort sampled during active COVID-19. The CDR3 protein: CASSYSSGRQDNEQFF. The bases read TGTGCCAGCAGTTACTCGTCCGGGAGGCAAGACAATGAGCAGTTCTTC.